This T cell receptor (beta chain) was observed in a study of blood T cell repertoires in COVID-19. Study at large: Whether acute or convalescent, the COVID-19 samples came from the United States, Italy and Spain.

In the authors' methods: Reference gene primer amplification in the assay estimated nucleated cell counts. Profiled with immunoSEQ multiplex PCR; TCRdb holds only in-frame clones, not every one. V and J calls and clone size come straight from that table; D and trimming were deduced from the DNA. The data contain around 700,000 clones, approximately 90% of them singletons. Losses at the gene ends were 6 bases for V and 2 bases for J; bases not matched to a gene: 10. The length of the CDR3 is 17 residues. Germline V gives CDR1 SGDLS, CDR2 YYNGEE. The source material was peripheral blood. The gene calls are TRBV9 and TRBJ1-6, with 8 bases aligning to TRBD1. The clonotype comes from a woman younger than 35 with acute or convalescent COVID-19. The CDR3 nucleotides read TGTGCCAGCACGACAGGGGAAGGATGGACCTATAATTCACCCCTCCACTTT. It is translated as CASTTGEGWTYNSPLHF.